This note documents a single T cell receptor (beta chain) sequence. No antigen is known for it. This entry is derived from a study of cytotoxic CD8 clonotypes in ibrutinib-treated CLL. Study-wide background: Samples averaged about 260,000 productive templates and around 91,000 productive rearrangements.

Points from the study as a whole: In comparison with age-matched healthy donors, baseline clonality was higher and tracked circulating CD8+ T-cell counts. An increase in clonality occurred at ibrutinib response, followed by a return toward baseline at progression. The public clonotypes identified were infrequent and showed contraction or stability on treatment.

TCRdb keeps only in-frame clones here, not all; method: immunoSEQ multiplex PCR. This sample has 300,000 to 400,000 clones; 67% occur once, and the top ten carry about 6.7%. The CDR3 contains 13 residues. The germline V and J ends were trimmed by 2 bases and 3 bases, with 11 bases remaining between them. CDR1 and CDR2 (germline): SQVTM, ANQGSEA. This TCR derives from a human donor with chronic lymphocytic leukemia. The sequencing here drew on PBMCs, taken after 36 months of ibrutinib treatment. V gene TRBV29-1 combines with J gene TRBJ2-7; D is undetermined. This chain's CDR3 is CSVEFSSGYEQYF. CDR3 coding DNA: TGCAGCGTTGAATTTTCCAGTGGCTACGAGCAGTACTTC.